This TCR beta chain comes out of a study of CD8+ T cells in alopecia areata. Study at large: Treated patients swallowed 5 to 10 mg of oral tofacitinib twice daily. Treatment with tofacitinib (6 to 18 months) was followed by 6 months off drug.

Reverse transcription of extracted RNA yielded cDNA, which provided the sequencing template. Libraries were prepared by immunoSEQ multiplex PCR; TCRdb keeps only in-frame clonotypes and omits some of them. The table shows some 95,000 clones, with roughly 40% occurring only once. There are 13 residues in the CDR3. Germline V CDR1 and CDR2: GTSNPN, SVGIG (reference sequence). V was clipped by 2 bases and J by 5 bases, with 10 bases between them. Treatment given: oral pan-JAK inhibitor, 5-10 mg twice daily. Sorting from PBMCs produced CD4+ and CD8+ T cells. The TCR originated in a human donor with alopecia areata. The chain carries TRBV30 and TRBJ1-5; a possible D gene is TRBD1 (5 bases). Sequences were derived from CD8+ T cells sorted from blood, sampled at week 24, from a patient treated with tofacitinib. The CDR3 sequence: CAWSPGHYQPQHF. DNA for the CDR3: TGTGCCTGGAGTCCCGGACACTATCAGCCCCAGCATTTT.